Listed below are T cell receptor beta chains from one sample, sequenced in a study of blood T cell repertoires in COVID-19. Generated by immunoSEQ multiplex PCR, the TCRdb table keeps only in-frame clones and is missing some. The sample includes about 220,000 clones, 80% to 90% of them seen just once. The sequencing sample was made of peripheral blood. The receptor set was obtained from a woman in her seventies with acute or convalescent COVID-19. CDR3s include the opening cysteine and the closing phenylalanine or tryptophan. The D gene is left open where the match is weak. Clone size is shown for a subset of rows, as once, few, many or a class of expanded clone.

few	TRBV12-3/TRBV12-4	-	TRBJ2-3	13	TGTGCCAGCGACGCGGGGAGCACAGATACGCAGTATTTT	CASDAGSTDTQYF
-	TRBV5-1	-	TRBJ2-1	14	TGCGCCAGCAGCTTGCCTTCTGTTTACAATGAGCAGTTCTTC	CASSLPSVYNEQFF
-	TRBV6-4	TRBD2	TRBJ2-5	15	TGTGCCAGCACGGGTAGCGGGGGTATACAAGAGACCCAGTACTTC	CASTGSGGIQETQYF
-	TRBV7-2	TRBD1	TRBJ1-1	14	TGTGCCAGCAGATTAGGGACAGGGAACACTGAAGCTTTCTTT	CASRLGTGNTEAFF
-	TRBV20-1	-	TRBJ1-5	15	TGCAGTGCTAGTGAACCAGGGTACAGCAATCAGCCCCAGCATTTT	CSASEPGYSNQPQHF
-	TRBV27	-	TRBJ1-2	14	TGTGCCAGCAGTCCCTGGGGAGGGGGGAATGGCTACACCTTC	CASSPWGGGNGYTF
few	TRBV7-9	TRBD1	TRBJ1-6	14	TGTGCCAGCAGCCCGGGACAGGATAATTCACCCCTCCACTTT	CASSPGQDNSPLHF
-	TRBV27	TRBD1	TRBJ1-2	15	TGTGCCAGCAGTTTAGCGGGACAGCGTATCTATGGCTACACCTTC	CASSLAGQRIYGYTF
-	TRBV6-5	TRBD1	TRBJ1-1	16	TGTGCCAGCAGTTCCCTACGACAGGGGGATCAGACTGAAGCTTTCTTT	CASSSLRQGDQTEAFF
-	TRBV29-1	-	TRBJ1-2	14	TGCAGCGCCTCCCCCGGGACTGACTACTATGGCTACACCTTC	CSASPGTDYYGYTF
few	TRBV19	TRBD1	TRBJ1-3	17	TGTGCCAGTAGTATTTACGCGGACAGGGGCGGTGGAAACACCATATATTTT	CASSIYADRGGGNTIYF
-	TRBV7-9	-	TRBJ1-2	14	TGTGCCAGCAGCTTAGGGGCAGGGGACTATGGCTACACCTTC	CASSLGAGDYGYTF